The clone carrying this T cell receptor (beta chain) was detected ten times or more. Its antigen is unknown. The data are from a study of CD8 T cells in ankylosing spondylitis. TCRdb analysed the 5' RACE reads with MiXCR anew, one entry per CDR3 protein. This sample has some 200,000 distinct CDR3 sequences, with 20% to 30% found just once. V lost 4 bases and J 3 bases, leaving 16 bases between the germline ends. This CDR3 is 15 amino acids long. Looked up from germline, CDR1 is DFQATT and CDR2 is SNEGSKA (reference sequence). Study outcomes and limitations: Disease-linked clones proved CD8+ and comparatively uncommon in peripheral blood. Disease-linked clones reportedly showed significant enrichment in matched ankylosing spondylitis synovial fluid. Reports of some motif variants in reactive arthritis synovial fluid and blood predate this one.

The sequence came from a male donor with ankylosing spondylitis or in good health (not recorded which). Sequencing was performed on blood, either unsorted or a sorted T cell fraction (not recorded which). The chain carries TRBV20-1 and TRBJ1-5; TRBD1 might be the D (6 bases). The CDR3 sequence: CSATPGGPYNQPQHF. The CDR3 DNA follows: TGCAGTGCTACCCCCGGGGGGCCCTACAATCAGCCCCAGCATTTT.